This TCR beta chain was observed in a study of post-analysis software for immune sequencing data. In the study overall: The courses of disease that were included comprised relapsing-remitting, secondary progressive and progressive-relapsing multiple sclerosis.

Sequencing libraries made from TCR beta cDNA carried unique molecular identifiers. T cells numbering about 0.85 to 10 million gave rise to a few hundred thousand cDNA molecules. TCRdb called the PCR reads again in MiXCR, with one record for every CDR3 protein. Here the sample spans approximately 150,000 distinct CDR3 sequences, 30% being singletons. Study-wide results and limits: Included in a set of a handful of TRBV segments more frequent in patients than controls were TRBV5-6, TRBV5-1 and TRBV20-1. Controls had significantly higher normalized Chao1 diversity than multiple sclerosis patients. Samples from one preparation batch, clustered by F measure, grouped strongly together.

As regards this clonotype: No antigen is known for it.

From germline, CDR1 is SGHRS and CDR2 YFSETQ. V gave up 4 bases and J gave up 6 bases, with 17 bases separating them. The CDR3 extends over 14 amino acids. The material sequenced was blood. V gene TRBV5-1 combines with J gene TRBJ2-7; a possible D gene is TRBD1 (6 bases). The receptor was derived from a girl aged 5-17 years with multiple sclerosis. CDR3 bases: TGCGCCAGCAGCGCCGGACAGATCCCTGGCGAGCAGTACTTC. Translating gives CASSAGQIPGEQYF.